Presented here are 5 T cell receptor beta chains from one specimen sequenced in a study of Ad26.COV2.S vaccination and SARS-CoV-2 variants. The assay was immunoSEQ multiplex PCR, and TCRdb's table has in-frame clones only and misses some. The data contain 97,000 or so clones, around three quarters of them singletons. Material: peripheral blood, obtained after recovery from COVID-19. Source of these receptors: a human donor who had recovered from COVID-19.

The chain has TRBV12-3 or TRBV12-4 and TRBJ1-2, with 8 bases fitting TRBD1. Unmatched junction bases numbered 7, after V lost 7 bases and J lost 6 bases. This CDR3 comprises 13 residues. CDR3 in DNA: TGTGCCAGCACGACAGGGGTTGTTGATGGCTACACCTTC. Encoded protein: CASTTGVVDGYTF.

The chain employs TRBV14 and TRBJ2-5, with D maybe TRBD1 (6 bases). V lost 6 bases to trimming and J lost 6 bases, with 17 bases between them. CDR3 length equals 14 residues. Germline CDR1 is SGHDN and CDR2 is FVKESK. Written as DNA, the CDR3 is TGTGCCAGCAGTCCTAAGGACAGTCTTCAGACCCAGTACTTC. This gives the protein CASSPKDSLQTQYF.

V is TRBV30 and J is TRBJ1-4; no reliable D call. The CDR3 runs 14 residues. V gave up 3 bases and J gave up 3 bases, with 11 bases separating them. Germline V gives CDR1 GTSNPN, CDR2 SVGIG (reference sequence). CDR3 protein: CAWSAGPANEKLFF. Here the CDR3 DNA reads TGTGCCTGGAGCGCCGGACCGGCTAATGAAAAACTGTTTTTT.

A single count supports this clone. The rearrangement links TRBV6-1 to TRBJ1-6, with D unclear. Trimming took 1 base from V and 9 from J, leaving 16 bases between them. The V gene's germline CDR1 is MNHNS and CDR2 SASEGT. The CDR3 extends over 16 amino acids. Here the CDR3 reads CASSEGLAGGGSPLHF. The CDR3 DNA reads TGTGCCAGCAGTGAAGGTCTTGCGGGTGGCGGTTCACCCCTCCACTTT.

The genes are TRBV28 and TRBJ1-6; TRBD1 matches 10 bases. Germline V gene data show CDR1 as MDHEN and CDR2 as SYDVKM. V shed 4 bases and J 11 bases; nucleotides not matched to a gene: 11. This CDR3 is 16 amino acids long. In DNA form, the CDR3 reads TGTGCCAGCAGTTCGCCCGCGGGACAGGGGAACGCACCCCTCCACTTT. Translating it yields CASSSPAGQGNAPLHF.